The text below deals with one TCR beta chain. The data originate from a study of blood T cell repertoires in COVID-19. Germline V gene lookup returns CDR1 MNHEY and CDR2 SVGAGI. Unmatched junction bases numbered 3, after V lost 2 bases and J lost 8 bases. This CDR3 region has 14 residues. Clones were read by immunoSEQ multiplex PCR, and TCRdb kept only the in-frame ones, dropping some. The sample yields roughly 250,000 clones, about 83% seen once. The chain links TRBV6-5 to TRBJ1-6, with 7 bases identical to TRBD1. The TCR comes from a woman in her thirties or forties who had been exposed to COVID-19. The sequenced material came from PBMCs or T cells enriched from blood (not recorded which). CDR3 coding DNA: TGTGCCAGCAGTTACCGAGGGACAGATTCACCCCTCCACTTT. Residues: CASSYRGTDSPLHF.